Listed below are T cell receptor beta chains from one sample, sequenced in a study of shared clonotypes between healthy human individuals. The method was immunoSEQ multiplex PCR; TCRdb's version includes in-frame clones alone and lacks a portion of them. The data show about 1,800,000 clones, about 95% seen once. Sequenced input: naive CD8+ T cells sorted from blood. These receptors all stem from a man in his late teens or twenties in good health. Each CDR3 is given with its conserved first and last residue.

v_call: TRBV2
j_call: TRBJ1-6
cdr3_aa: CASRLHSYNSPLHF

v_call: TRBV4-1
j_call: TRBJ2-5
cdr3_aa: CASSQDNEETQYF

v_call: TRBV2
j_call: TRBJ1-5
cdr3_aa: CASSDTGSNQPQHF

v_call: TRBV10-3
j_call: TRBJ2-5
cdr3_aa: CASGGQETQYF

v_call: TRBV19
j_call: TRBJ2-2
cdr3_aa: CASSIAPANTGELFF

v_call: TRBV9
j_call: TRBJ2-7
cdr3_aa: CASSVEGLPSYEQYF

v_call: TRBV27
j_call: TRBJ2-2
cdr3_aa: CASSLRPGLARVVGGELFF

v_call: TRBV30
j_call: TRBJ2-1
cdr3_aa: CAWAHYNEQFF

v_call: TRBV29-1
j_call: TRBJ2-1
cdr3_aa: CSVEALADAYNEQFF

v_call: TRBV7-8
j_call: TRBJ2-7
cdr3_aa: CASSLNRGEAPYEQYF

v_call: TRBV5-6
j_call: TRBJ2-7
cdr3_aa: CASSPDYATYEQYF

v_call: TRBV20-1
j_call: TRBJ2-7
cdr3_aa: CSAGEYDEQYF

v_call: TRBV27
j_call: TRBJ1-1
cdr3_aa: CASRRTGGTEAFF

v_call: TRBV11-2
j_call: TRBJ1-6
cdr3_aa: CASSLGDSPLHF

v_call: TRBV9
j_call: TRBJ2-7
cdr3_aa: CASSVRGLTADEQYF

v_call: TRBV21-1
j_call: TRBJ2-1
cdr3_aa: CASSDRGNAYNEQFF

v_call: TRBV7-9
j_call: TRBJ2-1
cdr3_aa: CASSTAGGQLPFF

v_call: TRBV7-9
j_call: TRBJ2-7
cdr3_aa: CASSSLAGPSYEQYF

v_call: TRBV27
j_call: TRBJ2-7
cdr3_aa: CASSFSLANYEQYF

v_call: TRBV4-1
j_call: TRBJ2-7
cdr3_aa: CASSLTPTYEQYF

v_call: TRBV27
j_call: TRBJ2-1
cdr3_aa: CASSSFAGAIYNEQFF

v_call: TRBV7-9
j_call: TRBJ2-1
cdr3_aa: CASSLPSGGAWNEQFF

v_call: TRBV4-1
j_call: TRBJ2-5
cdr3_aa: CASSQNGGMIQETQYF

v_call: TRBV7-9
j_call: TRBJ2-7
cdr3_aa: CASSPDRTYEQYF

v_call: TRBV7-8
j_call: TRBJ2-7
cdr3_aa: CASSPGMAGALHEQYF

v_call: TRBV7-8
j_call: TRBJ2-7
cdr3_aa: CASSLGGAASGYEQYF